This T cell receptor (beta chain) was captured in a study of vaccination and CD4 T cells after COVID-19. The CDR3 runs 14 residues. The V and J ends lost 8 bases and 0 bases, in that order; junction bases with no gene match: 6. Germline CDR1 is GTSNPN and CDR2 is SVGIG (reference sequence). Treatment given: approximately 9-day PBMC culture with coronavirus spike peptide pools or control peptides (ViraFEST assay). On this clonotype itself: No antigen is known for it.

Cultured CD4+ T cells had their DNA profiled by the Oncomine TCR Beta short-read assay. One entry per CDR3 protein results from TCRdb running MiXCR on the PCR reads. The sample contains roughly 22,000 distinct CDR3 sequences, about 30% of which appear only once. Sequencing was carried out using cultured CD4+ T cells from blood. The chain couples TRBV30 to TRBJ2-2; 7 bases agree with TRBD1. This clonotype was sampled from a human donor with COVID-19. CDR3 DNA sequence: TGTGCCCGAGACAGGGTATCGAACACCGGGGAGCTGTTTTTT. Translation gives CARDRVSNTGELFF.